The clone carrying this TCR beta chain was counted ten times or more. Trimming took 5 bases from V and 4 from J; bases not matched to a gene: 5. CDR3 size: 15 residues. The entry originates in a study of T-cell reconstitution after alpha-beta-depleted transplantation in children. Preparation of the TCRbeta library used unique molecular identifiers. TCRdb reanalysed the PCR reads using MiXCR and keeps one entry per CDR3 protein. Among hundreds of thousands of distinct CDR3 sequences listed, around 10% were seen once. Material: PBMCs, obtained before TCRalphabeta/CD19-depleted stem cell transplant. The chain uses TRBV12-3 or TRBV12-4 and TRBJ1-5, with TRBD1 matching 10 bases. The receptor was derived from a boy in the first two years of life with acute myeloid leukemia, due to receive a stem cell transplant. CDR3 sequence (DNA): TGTGCCAGCAGTCCCAGGGGACAGGGGAATCAGCCCCAGCATTTT. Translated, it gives CASSPRGQGNQPQHF.